The clone carrying this TCR beta chain was observed once. Its antigen is unknown. The second PCR ran roughly 7 to 11 cycles with a sample-barcoded 5' primer and J-beta primers. MiXCR, applied by TCRdb to the 5' RACE reads, yields one record per CDR3 protein. The sample includes about 680,000 distinct CDR3 sequences, around half seen only once; the top ten take under 35%. The data were taken from a study of blood T cells in healthy people across ages. Findings and caveats of the study: Any conclusive comparison of naive versus antigen-experienced cells was prevented by using unsorted PBMCs.

The trim removed 0 bases at V and 10 bases at J, leaving 10 bases unmatched. This CDR3 spans 15 amino acids. Germline values: CDR1 DFQATT, CDR2 SNEGSKA (reference sequence). Donor samples were obtained from healthy Caucasian individuals from Russia, aged 6 to 90. This chain links TRBV20-1 with TRBJ2-1, with 9 positions matching TRBD1. The sequencing sample was made of blood. This clonotype was obtained from a woman aged 60 to 75 in good health. CDR3 loop: CSARDLGTGPYEQFF. The CDR3 DNA reads as TGCAGTGCTAGAGATCTCGGGACAGGGCCCTACGAGCAGTTCTTC.